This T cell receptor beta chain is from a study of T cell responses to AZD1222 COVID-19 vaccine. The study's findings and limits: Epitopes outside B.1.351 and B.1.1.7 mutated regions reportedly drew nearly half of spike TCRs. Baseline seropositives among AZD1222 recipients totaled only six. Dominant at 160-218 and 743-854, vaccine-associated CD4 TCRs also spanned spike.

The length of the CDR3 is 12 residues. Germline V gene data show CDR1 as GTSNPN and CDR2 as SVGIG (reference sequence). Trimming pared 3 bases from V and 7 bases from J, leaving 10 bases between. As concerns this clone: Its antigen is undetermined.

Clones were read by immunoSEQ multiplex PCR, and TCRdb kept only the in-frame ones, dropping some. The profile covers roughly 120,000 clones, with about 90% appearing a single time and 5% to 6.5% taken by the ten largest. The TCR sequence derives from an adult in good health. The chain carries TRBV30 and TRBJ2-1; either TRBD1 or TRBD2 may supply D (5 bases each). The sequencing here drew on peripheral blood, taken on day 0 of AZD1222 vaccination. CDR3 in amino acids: CAWRGRWNEQFF. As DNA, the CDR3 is TGTGCCTGGAGGGGACGGTGGAATGAGCAGTTCTTC.